A single sample is the source of the 3 T cell receptor beta chains below, sequenced in a study of cytomegalovirus exposure and HLA in healthy donors. PCR amplification relied on 60 Vbeta primers (plus 13 Jbeta primers). Profiling relied on immunoSEQ multiplex PCR, and the TCRdb table lists in-frame clones only, not all of them. Its table records 60,000 to 75,000 clones. Sequenced: PBMCs. These TCRs come from a female donor in good health and CMV-seropositive.

This chain uses TRBV13 with TRBJ2-5, with TRBD1 as a possible D gene (7 bases). In germline, CDR1 is PRHDT, CDR2 FYEKMQ (reference sequence). This CDR3 has 15 amino acids. Trimming cost V 1 base and J 5 bases, with 14 bases left between them. As DNA, the CDR3 is TGTGCCAGCAGCTTAGCCCAGGGGGGATGGGAGACCCAGTACTTC. Amino acids: CASSLAQGGWETQYF.

V and J are TRBV7-2 and TRBJ2-7; TRBD2 agrees at 9 bases. V was pared by 5 bases and J by 1 base, with 9 bases of the junction left unmatched. CDR3 length: 16 residues. The germline V gene has CDR1 SGHTA and CDR2 FQGNSA. The CDR3 DNA follows: TGTGCCAGCAGCCCCCCTCGCGGGGGGGCTTCCTACGAGCAGTACTTC. It translates to CASSPPRGGASYEQYF.

J is TRBJ2-3 and V is TRBV5-6, with D perhaps matching TRBD2 (5 bases). V was clipped by 1 base and J by 2 bases, with 14 bases between them. Per germline, CDR1 SGHDT and CDR2 YYEEEE. CDR3 size: 16 residues. CDR3 amino acids: CASSLKAGSTTDTQYF. For the CDR3, the DNA is TGTGCCAGCAGCTTGAAGGCGGGTTCAACCACAGATACGCAGTATTTT.